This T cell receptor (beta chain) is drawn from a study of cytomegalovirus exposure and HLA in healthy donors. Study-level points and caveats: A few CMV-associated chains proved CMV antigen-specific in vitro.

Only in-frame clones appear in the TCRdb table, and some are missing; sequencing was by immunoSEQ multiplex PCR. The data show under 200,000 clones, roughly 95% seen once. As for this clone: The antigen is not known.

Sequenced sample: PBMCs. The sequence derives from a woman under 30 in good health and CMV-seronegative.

The CDR3 DNA is TGTGCCAGCTCACCACCGGGGGCGATCGATGAGCAGTTCTTC. It yields the protein CASSPPGAIDEQFF. The genes are TRBV18 and TRBJ2-1, with D perhaps matching TRBD1 (6 bases). Between the trimmed V and J ends, which lost 0 bases and 8 bases, there was a span of 11 bases. This CDR3 is built from 14 residues. Germline CDR1 reads KGHSH; CDR2 reads LQKENI.